One and the same sample provided the 18 T cell receptor beta chains below, sequenced in a study of OX40 agonist ivuxolimab in advanced cancers. TCRdb keeps only in-frame clones here, not all; method: immunoSEQ multiplex PCR. The sample holds 40,000 to 60,000 clones, 85% to 90% seen once. The sample consisted of CD4+ or CD8+ T cells sorted from blood, taken in a trial of the OX40 agonist ivuxolimab. The origin of the receptors is an adult with an advanced solid tumor such as melanoma, head and neck, liver or kidney cancer.

The chain couples TRBV5-1 to TRBJ2-1; the D call may be TRBD1 or TRBD2 (5 bases each). CDR3 length: 13 amino acids. V was pared by 4 bases and J by 5 bases, with 10 bases between. Germline CDR1 and CDR2: SGHRS and YFSETQ. The CDR3 reads CASSEGPDNEQFF. The DNA of the CDR3 is TGCGCCAGCAGCGAGGGACCCGACAATGAGCAGTTCTTC.

CDR3 nucleotides: TGTGCCAGCAGCCCCGCGGGACTAGCGGGAGGAGGTACAGATACGCAGTATTTT. Its translation: CASSPAGLAGGGTDTQYF. The rearrangement uses TRBV7-3 and TRBJ2-3, with TRBD2 matching over 15 bases. The germline CDR1 and CDR2 sequences are SGHTA and FQGTGA. V trimming: 5 bases; J trimming: 3 bases; junction bases outside the gene matches: 9. The CDR3 runs 18 residues. Looking up the rest from reference TRBV7-3 and TRBJ2-3 gives the full variable domain: GAGVSQTPSNKVTEKGKYVELRCDPISGHTALYWYRQSLGQGPEFLIYFQGTGAADDSGLPNDRFFAVRPEGSVSTLKIQRTERGDSAVYLCASSPAGLAGGGTDTQYFGPGTRLTVL.

The rearrangement joins TRBV7-2 to TRBJ1-6, with 9 bases lining up with TRBD1. The CDR3 length is 17 residues. Germline V gene data show CDR1 as SGHTA and CDR2 as FQGNSA. Unmatched junction bases numbered 5, after V lost 5 bases and J lost 0 bases. CDR3 DNA: TGTGCCAGCAGCACGGGGACAGGGTCCTCCTATAATTCACCCCTCCACTTT. Its translation: CASSTGTGSSYNSPLHF. Full variable domain (missing parts from reference TRBV7-2 and TRBJ1-6): GAGVSQSPSNKVTEKGKDVELRCDPISGHTALYWYRQSLGQGLEFLIYFQGNSAPDKSGLPSDRFSAERTGGSVSTLTIQRTQQEDSAVYLCASSTGTGSSYNSPLHFGNGTRLTVT.

Note on this clone: The junction does not match germline at one end; this may be a read error. The chain joins TRBV7-6 to TRBJ2-1, with D possibly being TRBD1 or TRBD2 (5 bases each). The CDR3 is made up of 13 amino acids. CDR1 and CDR2 (germline): SGHVS, FNYEAQ. The DNA for the CDR3 is TGTGCCAGCAGCTTAAAATTTGGGACGCTGGGGGTCTTC. Protein product: CASSLKFGTLGVF.

The DNA for the CDR3 is TGTGCCAGCAGCCCGGCGGGAGGACTCTCCTACGAGCAGTACTTC. Amino acid sequence: CASSPAGGLSYEQYF. This chain connects TRBV28 to TRBJ2-7; 8 nucleotides match TRBD2. The V and J ends lost 6 bases and 0 bases, in that order; junction bases with no gene match: 7. The CDR3 length is 15 residues. CDR1 MDHEN and CDR2 SYDVKM come from the germline V gene.

CDR3 DNA sequence: TGTGCCATCCGCGAATCTAGCGGTAACAATGAGCAGTTCTTC. This codes for CAIRESSGNNEQFF. The J gene is TRBJ2-1, the V gene TRBV10-3, with 7 bases that match TRBD2. This CDR3 contains 14 residues. J lost 5 bases, V lost 8 bases, and 9 bases had no gene match. Germline assignment: CDR1 ENHRY and CDR2 SYGVKD.

This clone has only one observation. The junction differs from germline at one of its ends, possibly a read error. The chain is built from TRBV27 and TRBJ2-7; D might be TRBD2 (6 bases). Germline V CDR1 and CDR2: MNHEY, SMNVEV (reference sequence). The CDR3 has 15 residues. The CDR3 protein is CASSLYSGVSDEQYF. For the CDR3, the DNA is TGTGCCAGCAGTTTATATTCGGGAGTCTCCGACGAGCAGTACTTC.

This clone was detected only once. The chain carries TRBV18 and TRBJ2-1; D assignment may be TRBD1 or TRBD2 (6 bases each). V was shortened by 1 base and J by 8 bases, with 21 bases between the two germline ends. CDR3 length: 17 residues. From germline, CDR1 is KGHSH and CDR2 LQKENI. The CDR3, as DNA: TGTGCCAGCTCACCACTCGAGGGGGGCCCGGGAAACCATGAGCAGTTCTTC. Translating gives CASSPLEGGPGNHEQFF.

V gene TRBV19 combines with J gene TRBJ1-1; weak D call: TRBD1 (6 bases). This CDR3 is 16 amino acids long. CDR1 is LNHDA, CDR2 SQIVND, per germline (reference sequence). Between the trimmed V and J ends, which lost 5 bases and 0 bases, there was a span of 16 bases. The CDR3 sequence is CASSPKGGSMNTEAFF. CDR3 DNA sequence: TGTGCCAGTAGTCCCAAAGGGGGTAGCATGAACACTGAAGCTTTCTTT.

The chain combines TRBV6-5 with TRBJ1-2; D possibly corresponds to TRBD1 (6 bases). With 6 bases removed from V and 6 bases from J, the gap between germline ends came to 17 bases. Germline CDR1 is MNHEY and CDR2 is SVGAGI. CDR3 length equals 14 residues. DNA of the CDR3: TGTGCCAGCAGGCAACTGGGGGGCGGGCATGGCTACACCTTC. It encodes CASRQLGGGHGYTF.

The J gene is TRBJ1-6, the V gene TRBV6-6; maybe TRBD1 (6 bases). The CDR3 is 14 residues long. The germline V gene has CDR1 MNHNY and CDR2 SVGAGI (reference sequence). V was shortened by 5 bases and J by 7 bases, with 12 bases between the two germline ends. The CDR3 here is CASSKGEVNSPLHF. In DNA form, the CDR3 reads TGTGCCAGCAGTAAGGGGGAGGTAAATTCACCCCTCCACTTT.

In nucleotides, the CDR3 is TGTGCCAGTAGTATAGATGCCGGGGGCAGGCTGAGCTCCTACAATGAGCAGTTCTTC. This sequence encodes CASSIDAGGRLSSYNEQFF. The chain has TRBV19 and TRBJ2-1; either TRBD1 or TRBD2 may fit D (6 bases each). Germline V gene sequence: CDR1 LNHDA, CDR2 SQIVND (reference sequence). Between the trimmed V and J ends, which lost 0 bases and 0 bases, there was a span of 18 bases. The CDR3 has 19 residues.

The chain carries TRBV2 and TRBJ1-5; D is uncertain. V lost 5 bases to trimming and J lost 2 bases, with 13 bases between them. Per the germline V gene, CDR1 is SNHLY and CDR2 is FYNNEI. CDR3 size: 15 residues. As DNA, the CDR3 is TGTGCCAGCAGTCCGCAGGTCAGCCGCAATCAGCCCCAGCATTTT. Protein: CASSPQVSRNQPQHF.

This chain uses TRBV4-2 with TRBJ1-3, with D possibly TRBD1 on 5 matching bases. The CDR3 consists of 17 residues. V lost 4 bases, J lost 2 bases, and 18 bases lay in between. Germline lookup yields CDR1 LGHNA and CDR2 YNFKEQ. The CDR3 region is CASSPQIEGQTGNTIYF. CDR3 coding DNA: TGTGCCAGCAGCCCACAAATTGAGGGGCAGACTGGAAACACCATATATTTT.

This sequence joins TRBV5-4 and TRBJ2-5; maybe TRBD2 (5 bases). Germline CDR1 SGHNT, CDR2 YYREEE (reference sequence). Trimming left V 1 base short and J 3 bases short, with 7 bases between. The CDR3 is made up of 13 amino acids. As DNA, the CDR3 is TGTGCCAGCAGCTTGACCGGGGAAGAGACCCAGTACTTC. It translates to CASSLTGEETQYF.

V is TRBV18 and J is TRBJ1-1; the match to TRBD1 covers 7 bases. Losses at the gene ends were 4 bases for V and 0 bases for J; bases not matched to a gene: 8. The CDR3 is made up of 16 amino acids. The germline CDR1 and CDR2 sequences are KGHSH and LQKENI. CDR3 bases: TGTGCCAGCTCACTGGACAGGAACATAATGAACACTGAAGCTTTCTTT. This encodes CASSLDRNIMNTEAFF.

The J gene is TRBJ2-4, the V gene TRBV28; 7 bases map to TRBD1. V lost 6 bases to trimming and J lost 9 bases; unmatched junction nucleotides: 11. CDR3 length equals 14 residues. Germline lookup yields CDR1 MDHEN and CDR2 SYDVKM. The CDR3 region is CASRPGQFGVIQYF. CDR3 sequence (DNA): TGTGCCAGCAGACCGGGACAGTTTGGTGTCATTCAGTACTTC.

The J gene is TRBJ2-1, the V gene TRBV2; a weak D match, TRBD1 (6 bases). Germline assignment: CDR1 SNHLY and CDR2 FYNNEI. The CDR3 length is 12 residues. The ends were cut back, 4 bases at V and 7 bases at J, with 8 bases in the middle. Here the CDR3 DNA reads TGTGCCAGCAGTGCTAGGGGGAATGAGCAGTTCTTC. Encoded protein: CASSARGNEQFF.